This T cell receptor beta chain was found in a study of T cells in Graves' hyperthyroidism and ophthalmopathy. Study conclusions and caveats: In validation, the model predicted ophthalmopathy. These predictions came a median about 6.5 months before onset.

V was pared by 8 bases and J by 5 bases, with 7 bases of the junction left unmatched. The CDR3 length is 15 residues. CDR1 is SNHLY and CDR2 is FYNNEI in the germline V gene. RNA transcripts yielded amplified TCR beta CDR3 regions. Researchers ran a first-round RT-PCR on the TCR CDR3 using the HTBI primer set. TCRdb itself ran the multiplex PCR reads through MiXCR, one entry per CDR3 protein. This table has some 620,000 distinct CDR3 sequences, around 15% appearing once. This clonotype was counted at least ten times. The antigen is undetermined. This receptor was obtained from a woman younger than 45 with Graves' hyperthyroidism. The sample was blood. The chain links TRBV2 to TRBJ1-6, with 9 bases lining up with TRBD1. The CDR3 DNA follows: TGTGCCAGCCTGCCGCGACAGGGGGATAATTCACCCCTCCACTTT. The encoded protein is CASLPRQGDNSPLHF. Supplemented by reference TRBV2 and TRBJ1-6, the full variable domain reads EPEVTQTPSHQVTQMGQEVILRCVPISNHLYFYWYRQILGQKVEFLVSFYNNEISEKSEIFDDQFSVERPDGSNFTLKIRSTKLEDSAMYFCASLPRQGDNSPLHFGNGTRLTVT.